Below are 3 T cell receptor beta chains sequenced from a single sample in a study of shared clonotypes between healthy human individuals. Here immunoSEQ multiplex PCR was the method, and the copy in TCRdb shows in-frame clones only, minus some. The sample contains about 2.4 million clones, over 85% of which appear only once. Sequencing was performed on naive CD4+ T cells sorted from blood. The sample's subset: CD45RA+ positively selected. These receptors all stem from a man aged 18 to 29 in good health.

In regard to this clone: This sample also contains other DNA sequences that code for the same CDR3. V is TRBV19 and J is TRBJ2-3; D unresolved. CDR3 length: 12 amino acids. The V and J ends lost 5 bases and 3 bases respectively, with 6 bases between them. Germline CDR1 LNHDA, CDR2 SQIVND (reference sequence). CDR3 region: CASSPQTDTQYF. The DNA for the CDR3 is TGTGCCAGTAGTCCCCAAACAGATACGCAGTATTTT.

J is TRBJ2-3 and V is TRBV6-1; D unresolved. CDR3 length: 14 amino acids. Trimming pared 7 bases from V and 3 bases from J, leaving 14 bases between. Germline V lookup: CDR1 MNHNS, CDR2 SASEGT. The CDR3 DNA sequence: TGTGCCAGCACCCCGGACCCTGCGACAGATACGCAGTATTTT. Protein sequence: CASTPDPATDTQYF.

The chain recombines TRBV11-1 with TRBJ2-1, with 8 bases matching TRBD2. Germline V lookup: CDR1 SGHAT, CDR2 FQDESV (reference sequence). The CDR3 spans 19 residues. With 6 bases clipped from V and 4 bases from J, the junction kept 20 bases outside the gene matches. The CDR3 sequence is CASSSSYREGNYPYNEQFF. CDR3 nucleotide sequence: TGTGCCAGCAGTTCCTCCTACCGGGAGGGGAACTACCCTTACAATGAGCAGTTCTTC.